The 2 T cell receptor beta chains presented below share a single source sample, sequenced in a study of early T cells in non-severe SARS-CoV-2 infection (dated by TCRdb to the early 2020s). The library was produced with 5' RACE. Sequencer: NextSeq 500. Starting from the raw public reads, TCRdb applied fastp trimming at Q25, assembled clones with MiXCR and retained in-frame beta chains. Identical CDR3 proteins give one entry, which carries the most common genes and DNA. Recorded for this sample are some 62,000 distinct CDR3 sequences; roughly 8.8% of them occurred a single time. Less than 1.5% of the sample is in the top ten clones. Sequenced: whole blood. Source of these receptors: an adult who was a healthcare worker with PCR-confirmed SARS-CoV-2 infection or an uninfected control (not recorded which).

The V gene is TRBV19, the J gene TRBJ2-1; TRBD2 is a possible D gene (6 bases). CDR1 and CDR2 from the germline V gene are LNHDA and SQIVND (reference sequence). CDR3 length: 12 residues. V dropped 4 bases and J dropped 7 bases, with 8 bases sitting between them. The CDR3 nucleotides read TGTGCCAGTAGTAGGAGGGAAAATGAGCAGTTCTTC. Amino acid sequence: CASSRRENEQFF.

This clonotype appeared many times. The chain recombines TRBV2 with TRBJ2-3, with 11 bases fitting TRBD1. The germline V gene has CDR1 SNHLY and CDR2 FYNNEI. V lost 5 bases, J lost 4 bases, and 5 bases stayed unmatched. This CDR3 contains 15 residues. CDR3 loop: CASSWTGGIADTQYF. CDR3 coding DNA: TGTGCCAGCAGTTGGACAGGGGGCATCGCAGATACGCAGTATTTT.